The T cell receptor (beta chain) under discussion was sequenced for a study of OX40 agonist ivuxolimab in advanced cancers. Overall study results and limits: The work left the antigen specificity of expanded peripheral T cells undetermined.

About this clone itself: Its antigen is as yet unknown.

Repertoires were generated with immunoSEQ multiplex PCR, while TCRdb's copy carries only in-frame clones and drops some. The profile shows about 69,000 clones, about four fifths of them singletons. The CDR3 has 16 residues. CDR1 is MGHRA and CDR2 is YSYEKL in the germline V gene. The V gene lost 5 bases and the J gene lost 8 bases, with 22 bases spanning the gap. The sequence was obtained from an adult with an advanced solid tumor such as melanoma, head and neck, liver or kidney cancer. The input for sequencing was CD4+ or CD8+ T cells sorted from blood, taken in a trial of the OX40 agonist ivuxolimab. The chain joins TRBV4-1 to TRBJ2-1; D not certain. The CDR3 nucleotides read TGCGCCAGCAGCTCACCCCCCCGGCCTATTGGGGATGAGCAGTTCTTC. Residues: CASSSPPRPIGDEQFF.